The 10 T cell receptor beta chains listed next were all sequenced from one sample in a study of CD8+ T cells in alopecia areata. Treatment indicated: oral pan-JAK inhibitor, 5-10 mg twice daily. RNA was extracted and reverse transcribed into cDNA as the sequencing template. Clones were sequenced by immunoSEQ multiplex PCR, and TCRdb holds only the in-frame ones, with some missing. Among 60,000 to 90,000 clones listed, around 67% were seen once. Sample: CD8+ T cells sorted from blood, taken at week 24, from a patient treated with tofacitinib. These receptors all come from a human donor with alopecia areata.

J is TRBJ1-1 and V is TRBV27, with D unclear. The germline V gene encodes CDR1 MNHEY and CDR2 SMNVEV (reference sequence). This CDR3 is built from 13 residues. V shed 0 bases and J shed 4 bases, with 6 bases lying between them. Here the CDR3 DNA reads TGTGCCAGCAGTTTATCGGGAGTCACTGAAGCTTTCTTT. This encodes CASSLSGVTEAFF.

J is TRBJ1-3 and V is TRBV5-1; no clear D gene. The CDR3 sequence is 11 residues long. Germline CDR1 is SGHRS and CDR2 is YFSETQ. The ends were cut back, 2 bases at V and 3 bases at J, with 0 bases in the middle. As DNA, the CDR3 is TGCGCCAGCAGCTTTGGAAACACCATATATTTT. Translated, it gives CASSFGNTIYF.

The CDR3 loop reads CASSAGGSGTYEQYF. CDR3 nucleotides: TGTGCCAGCAGTGCGGGAGGTAGCGGTACCTACGAGCAGTACTTC. The V call is TRBV27, the J call TRBJ2-7; TRBD2 matches at 8 bases. After removal of 5 bases from V and 2 bases from J, the junction contained 8 bases not matched to a gene. Germline assignment: CDR1 MNHEY and CDR2 SMNVEV (reference sequence). CDR3 size: 15 residues.

This clone was seen only a few times. The V gene is TRBV7-2, the J gene TRBJ2-3, with TRBD2 matching over 11 bases. This CDR3 is 17 amino acids long. The V segment lost 2 bases and the J segment 4 bases; nucleotides outside the gene matches: 8. Germline CDR1 reads SGHTA; CDR2 reads FQGNSA. CDR3 in amino acids: CASSLWLAGGVADTQYF. In nucleotides, the CDR3 is TGTGCCAGCAGCTTATGGCTAGCGGGAGGAGTGGCAGATACGCAGTATTTT.

The V call is TRBV18, the J call TRBJ2-7; D gene ambiguous. CDR1 is KGHSH and CDR2 is LQKENI in the germline V gene. CDR3 length equals 13 residues. The V end lost 2 bases, the J end lost 0 bases, and 5 bases lay between the germline ends. The CDR3: CASSPVSSYEQYF. In DNA form, the CDR3 reads TGTGCCAGCTCACCAGTGAGCTCCTACGAGCAGTACTTC.

The chain has TRBV5-6 and TRBJ2-7; 7 nucleotides align to TRBD2. Losses at the gene ends were 0 bases for V and 1 base for J; bases not matched to a gene: 7. Germline-derived CDR1 and CDR2 are SGHDT and YYEEEE. The length of the CDR3 is 16 residues. The DNA for the CDR3 is TGTGCCAGCAGCTTGGCCTCTAGCGGACTTTCCTACGAGCAGTACTTC. Protein: CASSLASSGLSYEQYF.

The chain couples TRBV4-3 to TRBJ2-1; no reliable D call. CDR1 is LGHNA, CDR2 YSLEER, per germline. The V gene lost 1 base and the J gene lost 5 bases, with 15 bases spanning the gap. The CDR3 has 16 residues. The CDR3 nucleotides are TGCGCCAGCAGCCAAGGACGCGCCGGCGGTCACAATGAGCAGTTCTTC. Its protein product is CASSQGRAGGHNEQFF.

The CDR3 DNA reads TGCGCCAGCGGCGAGGGCAGCGGGACTACCCCCTCTGGGGCCAACGTCCTGACTTTC. Its protein is CASGEGSGTTPSGANVLTF. This chain links TRBV4-3 with TRBJ2-6; 7 bases fit TRBD2. Germline values: CDR1 LGHNA, CDR2 YSLEER. The CDR3 length is 19 residues. The V gene end was trimmed by 8 bases and the J gene end by 0 bases; junction bases not matched to a gene: 16.

This chain connects TRBV5-1 to TRBJ2-7; 9 nucleotides agree with TRBD2. Germline V gene lookup returns CDR1 SGHRS and CDR2 YFSETQ. The CDR3 is 15 residues long. The V and J ends lost 4 bases and 3 bases, in that order; junction bases with no gene match: 8. The CDR3 here is CASSETTSGDYEQYF. CDR3 sequence (DNA): TGCGCCAGCAGCGAGACGACTAGCGGTGACTACGAGCAGTACTTC.

The gene calls are TRBV5-1 and TRBJ1-1, with D uncertain. CDR3 size: 13 residues. Trimming removed 2 bases from V and 2 bases from J, with 7 bases in between. The germline V gene encodes CDR1 SGHRS and CDR2 YFSETQ. The CDR3 sequence: CASSFSPNTEAFF. The CDR3 DNA reads TGCGCCAGCAGCTTTTCTCCAAACACTGAAGCTTTCTTT.